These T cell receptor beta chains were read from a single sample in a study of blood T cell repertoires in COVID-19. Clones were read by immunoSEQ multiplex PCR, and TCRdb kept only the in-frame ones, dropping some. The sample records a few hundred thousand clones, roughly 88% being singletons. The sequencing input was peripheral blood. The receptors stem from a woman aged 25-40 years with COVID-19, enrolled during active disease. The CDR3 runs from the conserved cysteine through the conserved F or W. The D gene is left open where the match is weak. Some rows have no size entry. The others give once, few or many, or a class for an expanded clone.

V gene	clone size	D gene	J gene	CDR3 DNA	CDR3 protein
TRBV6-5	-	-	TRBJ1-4	TGTGCCAGCAGTTCCTCCGGGGGAGAGAATGAAAAACTGTTTTTT	CASSSSGGENEKLFF
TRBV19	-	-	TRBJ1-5	TGTGCCAGTAGTATAGGTCGGCGGATTAGCAATCAGCCCCAGCATTTT	CASSIGRRISNQPQHF
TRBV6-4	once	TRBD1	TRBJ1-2	TGTGCCAGCAGTGACTCGGCGGGACAGGGGGCAATTAACTATGGCTACACCTTC	CASSDSAGQGAINYGYTF
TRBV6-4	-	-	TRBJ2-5	TGTGCCAGCCAGCTGGGGCGGCTCGAGACCCAGTACTTC	CASQLGRLETQYF
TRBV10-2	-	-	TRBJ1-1	TGCGCCAGCAGTGAGAACATAATGAACACTGAAGCTTTCTTT	CASSENIMNTEAFF
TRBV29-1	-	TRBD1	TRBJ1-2	TGCAGCGTCTTTCGGGACAGGGGGCCCAAAATCGATGGCTACACCTTC	CSVFRDRGPKIDGYTF
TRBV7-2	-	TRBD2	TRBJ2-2	TGTGCCAGCAGCTTACTCGGGGGGGCGGTCGGGGAGCTGTTTTTT	CASSLLGGAVGELFF
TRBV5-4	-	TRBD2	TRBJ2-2	TGTGCCAGCAGCTTGTTCCTAGCGGGTTACACCGGGGAGCTGTTTTTT	CASSLFLAGYTGELFF
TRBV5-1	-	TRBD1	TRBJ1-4	TGCGCCAGCAGCTTGAGGACAGGGGTAGAAAAACTGTTTTTT	CASSLRTGVEKLFF
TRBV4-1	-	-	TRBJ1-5	TGCGCCAGCAGCCAAGTAGGGTTGGGCCCGGGGGCCCAGCATTTT	CASSQVGLGPGAQHF
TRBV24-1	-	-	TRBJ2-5	TGTGCCACCAGTGATTTGCGGGGGGCGCAAGAGACCCAGTACTTC	CATSDLRGAQETQYF
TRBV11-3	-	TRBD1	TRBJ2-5	TGTGCCAGCAGCCCCGGGACAGTTAGACAAGAGACCCAGTACTTC	CASSPGTVRQETQYF
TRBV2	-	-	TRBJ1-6	TGTGCCAGCAGTGAGGTCCAGGGAGGTTCACCCCTCCACTTT	CASSEVQGGSPLHF
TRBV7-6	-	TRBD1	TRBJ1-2	TGTGCCAGCAGCTTAGAACCCGGCAGGGGGCGCGGTGGCTACACCTTC	CASSLEPGRGRGGYTF
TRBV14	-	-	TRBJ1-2	TGTGCCAGCAGCCAAGTATCCAGTAACTATGGCTACACCTTC	CASSQVSSNYGYTF
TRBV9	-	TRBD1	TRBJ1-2	TGTGCCAGCAGCGTAGGACAGGGGGGTTACTATGGCTACACCTTC	CASSVGQGGYYGYTF
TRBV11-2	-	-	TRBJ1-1	TGTGCCAGCAGCTTAGGGGCCTTTTCCGCTTTCTTT	CASSLGAFSAFF
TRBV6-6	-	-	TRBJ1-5	TGTGCCAGCAGTTACTCCGGAGGGGAAAGCAATCAGCCCCAGCATTTT	CASSYSGGESNQPQHF
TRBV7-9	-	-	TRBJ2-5	TGTGCCAGCAGCTATGACAGTAAGGAGACCCAGTACTTC	CASSYDSKETQYF
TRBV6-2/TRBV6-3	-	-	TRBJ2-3	TGTGCCAGCAGTTACTCGCGGGACGTAACGGGCACAGATACGCAGTATTTT	CASSYSRDVTGTDTQYF
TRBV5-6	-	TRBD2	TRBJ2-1	TGTGCCAGCAGCATATTAGCGGGGGGCTCCTACAATGAGCAGTTCTTC	CASSILAGGSYNEQFF
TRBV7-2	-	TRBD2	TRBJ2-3	TGTGCCAGCAGCTACCATGCAGCGGGATTAGCTTCAGATACGCAGTATTTT	CASSYHAAGLASDTQYF
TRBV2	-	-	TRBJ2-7	TGTGCCAGCAGTGAGCAGGGCTCCTACGAGCAGTACTTC	CASSEQGSYEQYF
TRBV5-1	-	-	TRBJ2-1	TGCGCCAGCAGCTTGGGGGTGGGGCTGGATGAGCAGTTCTTC	CASSLGVGLDEQFF
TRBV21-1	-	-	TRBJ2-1	TGTGCCAGAGACGTCTACTCGGGAGTTTGTTCCTACAATGAGCAGTTCTTC	CARDVYSGVCSYNEQFF
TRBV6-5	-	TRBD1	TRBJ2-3	TGTGCCAGCAGTTTCGGGACAGCCAACACAGATACGCAGTATTTT	CASSFGTANTDTQYF
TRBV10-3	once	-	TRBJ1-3	TGTGCCATCAGTGAGTCGGCCTCCGTAATTGGAAACACCATATATTTT	CAISESASVIGNTIYF
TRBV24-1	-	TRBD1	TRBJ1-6	TGTGCCACCAGTGATACAAGACCGGGACAGGGATTCTTCCACTTT	CATSDTRPGQGFFHF
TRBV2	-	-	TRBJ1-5	TGTGCCAGCAGAACAGATCGTCAGCCCCAGCATTTT	CASRTDRQPQHF
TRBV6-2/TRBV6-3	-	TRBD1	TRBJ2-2	TGTGCCAGCAGTTCGGCAGGGGGTGTGGAGCTGTTTTTT	CASSSAGGVELFF
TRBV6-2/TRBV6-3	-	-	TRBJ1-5	TGTGCCAGCAGCGGGACTGGTCGCAATCAGCCCCAGCATTTT	CASSGTGRNQPQHF
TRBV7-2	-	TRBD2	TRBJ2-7	TGTGCCAGCAGCGGGACTAGCGGAGCCTACGAGCAGTACTTC	CASSGTSGAYEQYF
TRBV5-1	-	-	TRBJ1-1	TGCGCCAGCAGCTTGGGTTTCGGGTTTTCAATGAACACTGAAGCTTTCTTT	CASSLGFGFSMNTEAFF
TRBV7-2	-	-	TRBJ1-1	TGTGCCAGCAGCAGTAACGGGGATCCGGACACTGAAGCTTTCTTT	CASSSNGDPDTEAFF
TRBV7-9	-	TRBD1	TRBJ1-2	TGTGCCAGCAGCTGGGGACAGGTCGACTATGGCTACACCTTC	CASSWGQVDYGYTF
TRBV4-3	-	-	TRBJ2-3	TGCGCCAGCAGCCAAGATATTAGGGGGAGCACAGATACGCAGTATTTT	CASSQDIRGSTDTQYF
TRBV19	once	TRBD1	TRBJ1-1	TGTGCCATCTCCCGTTGGGACGCAGGGGGCACTGAAGCTTTCTTT	CAISRWDAGGTEAFF
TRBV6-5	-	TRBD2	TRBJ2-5	TGTGCCAGCAGTTCCGGCGCGGGAGCCGGGGAGACCCAGTACTTC	CASSSGAGAGETQYF
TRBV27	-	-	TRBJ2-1	TGTGCCAGCAGTTTATCGCGGGGAAATGAGCAGTTCTTC	CASSLSRGNEQFF
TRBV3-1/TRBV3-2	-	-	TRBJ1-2	TGTGCCAGCAGCCAAGATTTAGCGGCTAACTATGGCTACACCTTC	CASSQDLAANYGYTF
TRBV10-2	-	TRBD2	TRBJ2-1	TGCGCCAGCAAAAGAGCGGGGGCGAGCAATGAGCAGTTCTTC	CASKRAGASNEQFF
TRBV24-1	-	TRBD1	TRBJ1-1	TGTGCCACCACGACAGGGGTGGGGGGCACTGAAGCTTTCTTT	CATTTGVGGTEAFF
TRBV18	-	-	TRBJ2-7	TGTGCCAGCTCACCGGCGGGACAGCCCTACGAGCAGTACTTC	CASSPAGQPYEQYF
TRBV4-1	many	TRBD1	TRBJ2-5	TGCGCCAGCAGCCTAACCGGGACAGGGGGCGAGACCCAGTACTTC	CASSLTGTGGETQYF
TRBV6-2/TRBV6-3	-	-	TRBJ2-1	TGTGCCAGCAGTTACTCTGATAGCGTCCACAATGAGCAGTTCTTC	CASSYSDSVHNEQFF
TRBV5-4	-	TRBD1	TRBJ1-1	TGTGCCAGCAGCCTGTCCGGGACAGGGAGTGAAGCTTTCTTT	CASSLSGTGSEAFF
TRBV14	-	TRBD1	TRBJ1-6	TGTGCCAGCAGCCAAAGCAGGGGGCTCACTGATTCACCCCTCCACTTT	CASSQSRGLTDSPLHF
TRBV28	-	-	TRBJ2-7	TGTGCCAGCACTATTAGTCAGGGGACCCCCTACGAGCAGTACTTC	CASTISQGTPYEQYF
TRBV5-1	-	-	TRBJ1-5	TGCGCCAGCAGCTTGGAACGGAATCAGCCCCAGCATTTT	CASSLERNQPQHF